A selection of T cell receptor beta chains follows, all from one sample in a study of cytomegalovirus exposure and HLA in healthy donors. Clones were sequenced by immunoSEQ multiplex PCR, and TCRdb holds only the in-frame ones, with some missing. The sample carries 95,000 to 100,000 clones, around 69% recorded once. Sequenced sample: PBMCs. These receptors were taken from a woman aged 55-70 years in good health and CMV-seropositive. Both conserved end residues are trimmed from each CDR3. Not every row has a clone size; where given, it reads once, few, many or a size class.

>TRBV27|15|-|TRBJ1-5
ASSLNGQPWGNQPQH
>TRBV15|16|-|TRBJ2-1
ATSREATGTGPNGEQF
>TRBV5-5|11|-|TRBJ2-7
ASSPLSGAEQY
>TRBV30|13|few|TRBJ1-1
AWSDRQLDRTEAF
>TRBV18|12|-|TRBJ2-7
ASSPTSTQFEQY
>TRBV5-1|14|-|TRBJ2-1
ASRAGQGVLYNEQF
>TRBV7-3|14|-|TRBJ2-3
ASSLLSGSIADTQY
>TRBV5-1|13|-|TRBJ2-1
ASSLEATSYNEQF
>TRBV5-4|13|-|TRBJ2-7
ASSRDRGGNYEQY
>TRBV7-2|12|once|TRBJ2-7
ASSSGTIFYEQY
>TRBV19|13|-|TRBJ2-7
ASSILVGGPYEQY
>TRBV10-3|12|few|-
AISRGRDTVEQY
>TRBV28|13|few|TRBJ2-3
AIAGPGQGTDTQY
>TRBV27|13|-|-
ASRGASGSSYEQY
>TRBV27|14|-|TRBJ1-6
ASSLKQGAFNSPLH
>TRBV9|11|-|TRBJ1-4
ASNQGQEEKLF
>TRBV11-3|12|once|TRBJ2-7
ASSKGLAGYEQY
>TRBV2|12|-|TRBJ2-6
ASRGHSGANVLT
>TRBV7-9|13|-|TRBJ2-2
ASSLADRDTGELF
>TRBV27|11|-|TRBJ1-2
ASSLSGSYGYT
>TRBV28|14|-|TRBJ2-2
ASSSRLAGGTGELF
>TRBV9|10|-|TRBJ2-3
ASSERTGTQY
>TRBV7-8|13|few|TRBJ2-1
ASSLQSSSYNEQF
>TRBV2|14|-|TRBJ2-3
ASGLAGGTSTDTQY
>TRBV5-1|12|few|TRBJ1-2
ASSGTEFNYGYT
>TRBV6-6|11|few|TRBJ2-1
ASSYGGGLAPF
>TRBV29-1|12|-|TRBJ2-5
SVYTPGGEETQY
>TRBV5-5|12|-|TRBJ2-7
ASSLFAGSYEQY
>TRBV19|14|-|TRBJ1-5
ASSSPQQAGNQPQH
>TRBV5-1|13|-|TRBJ2-7
ASSFLTSGAYEQY
>TRBV29-1|11|once|TRBJ2-7
SVEPLKGYEQY
>TRBV5-4|12|few|TRBJ1-1
ASSLGVAAPEAF